Listed here is a single T cell receptor (beta chain). Its cognate antigen is unknown. This sample was included in a study of human T cells and chemical hapten exposure. As for time point: pre-sensitization, week 0. The treatment denotes: therapeutic diphenylcyclopropenone sensitization with weekly scalp DPC. Each CDR3 protein gets one entry after TCRdb re-called the RACE reads with MiXCR. This sample carries roughly 260,000 distinct CDR3 sequences, about 9% of them seen once, and the ten largest clones take around 2.5%. Trimming cost V 5 bases and J 0 bases, with 8 bases left between them. CDR1 is DFQATT and CDR2 is SNEGSKA in the germline V gene (reference sequence). The CDR3 totals 13 residues. Study-wide results and caveats: Compared to controls, expanded TCRs made significantly more large clusters of similar CDR3s.

The sequence was obtained from a middle-aged woman with alopecia areata. Some clones in this sample may be carry-over from other donors' samples. Sequences were derived from whole blood, sampled in connection with sensitization to the hapten diphenylcyclopropenone (DPC). The chain joins TRBV20-1 to TRBJ2-1; D might be TRBD2 (6 bases). The CDR3 sequence is CSAPGLSYNEQFF. Here the CDR3 DNA reads TGCAGTGCTCCGGGACTCTCCTACAATGAGCAGTTCTTC.